The T cell receptor (beta chain) under discussion was sequenced for a study of human T cells and chemical hapten exposure. The junction had 4 bases not matched to a gene; V was cut back by 7 bases and J by 9 bases. This CDR3 spans 13 amino acids. Germline assignment: CDR1 SGHNT and CDR2 YENEEA. TCRdb passed the RACE reads through MiXCR, listing each CDR3 protein once. The table lists about 14,000 distinct CDR3 sequences, about 15% of them singletons. This sample's time point: patch test 1, 2 weeks after DPC sensitization. Treatment described: therapeutic diphenylcyclopropenone sensitization with weekly scalp DPC. This clonotype was seen repeatedly, ten times or more.

Sequenced material: whole blood, taken in connection with sensitization to the hapten diphenylcyclopropenone (DPC). This chain joins TRBV11-3 and TRBJ1-6, with 9 bases that match TRBD1. The TCR originated in a woman in her twenties or thirties with alopecia areata. Some clones in this sample may be carry-over from other donors' samples. The CDR3 loop reads CASKGTGFSPLHF. The CDR3, as DNA: TGTGCCAGCAAAGGGACAGGGTTTTCACCCCTCCACTTT. The entire variable domain, with the rest obtained from reference TRBV11-3 and TRBJ1-6, is as follows: EAGVVQSPRYKIIEKKQPVAFWCNPISGHNTLYWYLQNLGQGPELLIRYENEEAVDDSQLPKDRFSAERLKGVDSTLKIQPAELGDSAVYLCASKGTGFSPLHFGNGTRLTVT.